A selection of T cell receptor beta chains follows, all from one sample in a study of tumor-infiltrating lymphocytes in oesophageal squamous cell carcinoma. One entry per CDR3 protein results from TCRdb running MiXCR on the PCR reads. This repertoire shows some 9,800 distinct CDR3 sequences, about 60% found once; its top ten account for about 25%. Sequenced input: esophageal tumor tissue. The receptors stem from a female donor with esophageal squamous cell carcinoma. CDR3s include the opening cysteine and the closing phenylalanine or tryptophan. The order of the fields is clone size, D gene, J gene, V gene, CDR3 protein, CDR3 DNA. The D gene is left open where the match is weak. Size is omitted from some rows. Given values are once, few, many or a class for expanded clones.

>-|-|TRBJ2-5|TRBV7-9
CASSLSTAGETQYF
TGTGCCAGCAGCTTATCCACCGCCGGTGAGACCCAGTACTTC
>-|TRBD1|TRBJ2-3|TRBV7-6
CASSWDSYADTQYF
TGTGCCAGCAGTTGGGACAGTTATGCAGATACGCAGTATTTT
>many|-|TRBJ2-6|TRBV2
CASSNPGRANVLTF
TGTGCCAGCAGTAACCCCGGTAGGGCCAACGTCCTGACTTTC
>-|-|TRBJ2-1|TRBV7-6
CASSLGPAGDNEQFF
TGTGCTAGCAGCTTAGGTCCTGCAGGGGACAATGAGCAGTTCTTC
>few|TRBD2|TRBJ2-1|TRBV7-6
CASSFLAGAYNEQFF
TGTGCCAGCAGCTTCCTAGCGGGAGCCTACAATGAGCAGTTCTTC
>-|-|TRBJ1-2|TRBV28
CASTGQTNYGYTF
TGTGCCAGCACCGGACAGACTAACTATGGCTACACCTTC
>-|-|TRBJ2-7|TRBV7-9
CASSHRDTLAEQYF
TGTGCCAGCAGCCACCGGGACACCCTCGCCGAGCAGTACTTC
>-|TRBD1|TRBJ2-7|TRBV5-1
CASSPTGTDPYEQYF
TGCGCCAGCAGCCCGACCGGGACAGACCCTTACGAGCAGTACTTC
>-|-|TRBJ2-7|TRBV6-1
CASSEYLGLRYEQYF
TGTGCCAGCAGTGAATATTTGGGCCTCCGCTACGAGCAGTACTTC
>few|TRBD2|TRBJ2-1|TRBV7-2
CASSSSRGSFDEQFF
TGTGCCAGCAGCTCCTCTCGCGGGAGTTTCGATGAGCAGTTCTTC
>-|-|TRBJ2-1|TRBV5-1
CASSLRGEAGPYNEQFF
TGCGCCAGCAGCTTGAGGGGGGAAGCGGGACCGTACAATGAGCAGTTCTTC
>-|-|TRBJ2-5|TRBV4-1
CASSHTGTKGNSPLHF
TGCGCCAGCAGCCATACCGGGACAAAGGGTAATTCACCCCTCCACTTC
>once|-|TRBJ2-7|TRBV7-2
CASAADLVVTEQYF
TGTGCCAGCGCCGCAGACCTCGTTGTTACTGAGCAGTACTTC
>many|TRBD2|TRBJ2-3|TRBV7-2
CASSTRLAGGSDTQYF
TGTGCCAGCAGCACCCGACTAGCGGGAGGGTCAGATACGCAGTATTTT
>-|-|TRBJ2-5|TRBV7-6
CASSRIQGIETQYF
TGTGCCAGCAGCCGGATACAGGGTATAGAGACCCAGTACTTC
>-|TRBD2|TRBJ2-1|TRBV7-2
CASSFGLAEYNEQFF
TGTGCCAGCAGCTTCGGGCTAGCGGAATACAATGAGCAGTTCTTC
>-|-|TRBJ2-7|TRBV12-3/TRBV12-4
CASSNLRDGTYEQYF
TGTGCCAGCAGTAACCTCCGGGACGGGACCTACGAGCAGTACTTC
>-|TRBD2|TRBJ2-3|TRBV7-2
CASSFSGDFPGGYF
TGTGCCAGCAGCTTTAGCGGGGATTTCCCCGGGGGATATTTT
>-|-|TRBJ1-1|TRBV6-6
CASSYGTEAFF
TGTGCCAGCAGTTACGGAACTGAAGCTTTCTTT
>many|-|TRBJ2-3|TRBV7-3
CASSQRPSDTQYF
TGTGCCAGCAGCCAAAGACCATCAGATACGCAGTATTTT
>medium-sized|-|TRBJ2-5|TRBV4-2
CASSPDQETQYF
TGTGCCAGCAGCCCAGACCAAGAGACCCAGTACTTC
>once|-|TRBJ2-5|TRBV6-6
CASSYGAGSGETQYF
TGTGCCAGCAGTTACGGCGCGGGATCCGGGGAGACCCAGTACTTC
>-|TRBD2|TRBJ2-1|TRBV7-8
CASSSRRTSGEQFF
TGTGCCAGCAGCTCGAGGCGGACTAGCGGTGAGCAGTTCTTC
>-|-|TRBJ2-4|TRBV6-1
CASSANLAKNIQYF
TGTGCCAGCAGTGCCAACCTAGCCAAAAACATTCAGTACTTC
>few|-|TRBJ2-7|TRBV10-3
CAISEGATTYEQYF
TGTGCCATCAGTGAAGGTGCCACCACCTACGAGCAGTACTTC
>-|-|TRBJ2-1|TRBV7-2
CASSQGPALDEQFF
TGTGCCAGCAGCCAGGGACCAGCCTTGGATGAGCAGTTCTTC
>once|TRBD1|TRBJ2-1|TRBV6-2/TRBV6-3
CASSQRTTGNYNEQFF
TGTGCCAGCAGTCAACGGACGACAGGGAACTACAATGAGCAGTTCTTC
>-|-|TRBJ2-7|TRBV6-6
CASSVTGVGSYEQYF
TGTGCCAGCAGCGTGACAGGCGTCGGCTCCTACGAGCAGTACTTC
>few|TRBD2|TRBJ2-3|TRBV7-9
CASSLRGLGGTDTQYF
TGTGCCAGCAGCCTTAGGGGACTAGGTGGGACAGATACGCAGTATTTT
>-|TRBD2|TRBJ2-1|TRBV12-3/TRBV12-4
CASSLRTSGDNEQFF
TGTGCCAGCAGTCTAAGGACTAGCGGAGACAATGAGCAGTTCTTC
>-|-|TRBJ2-3|TRBV11-1
CASSLRGDTDTQYF
TGTGCCAGCAGCCTGAGGGGGGATACAGATACGCAGTATTTT
>-|-|TRBJ2-7|TRBV28
CASSSLSRGGYNEQYF
TGTGCCAGCAGTTCTCTATCGAGGGGGGGTTACAATGAGCAGTACTTC
>-|TRBD2|TRBJ2-7|TRBV7-2
CASSLASGSSYEQYF
TGTGCCAGCAGCTTAGCTAGCGGGAGCTCCTACGAGCAGTACTTC
>many|-|TRBJ2-7|TRBV27
CASRMDSFNSPLHF
TGTGCCAGCAGGATGGACAGTTTTAATTCACCCCTCCACTTC
>few|-|TRBJ2-1|TRBV29-1
CSVRAYNEQFF
TGCAGCGTTAGGGCATACAATGAGCAGTTCTTC
>-|-|TRBJ2-5|TRBV28
CASSWPDQETQYF
TGTGCCAGCAGTTGGCCAGACCAAGAGACCCAGTACTTC
>-|-|TRBJ1-4|TRBV7-9
CASSKGQTTNEKLFF
TGTGCCAGCAGCAAAGGACAGACAACTAATGAAAAACTGTTTTTT
>-|TRBD1|TRBJ2-5|TRBV6-1
CASTGTGVRETQYF
TGTGCCAGCACCGGGACAGGGGTTAGAGAGACCCAGTACTTC
>-|TRBD1|TRBJ2-3|TRBV7-3
CASSSTGGNTQYF
TGTGCCAGCAGCTCGACAGGGGGCAACACGCAGTATTTT
>medium-sized|TRBD2|TRBJ2-1|TRBV7-2
CASSTRTSGYNEQFF
TGTGCCAGCAGCACCCGGACTAGCGGGTACAATGAGCAGTTCTTC
>-|TRBD2|TRBJ2-1|TRBV7-2
CASRATSGGAYNEQFF
TGTGCCAGCAGGGCTACTAGCGGGGGGGCTTACAATGAGCAGTTCTTC
>-|-|TRBJ2-6|TRBV6-1
CASRPAPGSGANVLTF
TGTGCCAGCAGACCGGCGCCAGGGTCTGGGGCCAACGTCCTGACTTTC
>-|-|TRBJ1-1|TRBV7-6
CASSLDRMNTEAFF
TGTGCCAGCAGCTTAGACAGAATGAACACTGAAGCTTTCTTT
>-|TRBD1|TRBJ1-6|TRBV18
CASSQTGASYEQYF
TGTGCCAGCTCACAGACAGGGGCCTCCTACGAGCAGTACTTT
>-|TRBD2|TRBJ2-7|TRBV7-2
CASSFGIAGAEQYF
TGTGCCAGCAGCTTCGGGATAGCGGGAGCGGAGCAGTACTTC
>-|-|TRBJ2-6|TRBV7-3
CASSLAGVSGANVLTF
TGTGCCAGCAGCTTAGCAGGGGTCTCTGGGGCCAACGTCCTGACTTTC
>-|-|TRBJ1-4|TRBV27
CASSLVGQGATREKLFF
TGTGCCAGCAGTTTAGTGGGGCAAGGGGCCACTAGAGAAAAACTGTTTTTT
>-|TRBD2|TRBJ2-1|TRBV4-1
CASSLPSGSSEQFF
TGCGCCAGCAGCCTTCCCAGCGGGAGTAGTGAGCAGTTCTTC
>-|-|TRBJ2-2|TRBV7-9
CASSPRGSFTGELFF
TGTGCCAGCAGCCCTCGGGGGTCCTTCACCGGGGAGCTGTTTTTT
>few|-|TRBJ2-5|TRBV7-8
CASSFNGQLQETQYF
TGTGCCAGCAGCTTTAACGGACAGCTTCAAGAGACCCAGTACTTC
>many|TRBD1|TRBJ2-5|TRBV11-2
CASSSGQAYF
TGTGCCAGCAGCTCGGGACAGGCGTACTTC
>-|TRBD1|TRBJ1-1|TRBV5-1
CASSATGGDTEAFF
TGCGCCAGCAGCGCGACAGGGGGTGACACTGAAGCTTTCTTT
>-|-|TRBJ2-5|TRBV10-3
CAISAPNGTSQETQYF
TGTGCCATCAGCGCCCCAAATGGGACATCTCAAGAGACCCAGTACTTC
>few|-|TRBJ2-3|TRBV7-2
CASSPLPSTDTQYF
TGTGCCAGCAGCCCGTTACCCAGCACAGATACGCAGTATTTT
>-|TRBD1|TRBJ2-3|TRBV28
CASSPKGTGLRVSTDTQYF
TGTGCCAGCAGTCCTAAAGGGACAGGCCTTCGGGTGAGCACAGATACGCAGTATTTT